Below, 20 T cell receptor beta chains from the same sample are listed, as sequenced in a study of blood T cell repertoires in COVID-19. The protocol was immunoSEQ multiplex PCR, while the TCRdb copy is restricted to in-frame clones and leaves out a portion. The sample records hundreds of thousands of clones, roughly 88% being singletons. Sequencing was performed on peripheral blood. Source of these receptors: a woman in her 30s with active or convalescent COVID-19.

Here the CDR3 reads CASSSQQGGNSPLHF. The CDR3 DNA sequence: TGTGCCAGCAGCTCCCAACAGGGGGGGAATTCACCCCTCCACTTT. The chain recombines TRBV11-2 with TRBJ1-6; TRBD1 matches 8 bases. V was pared by 4 bases and J by 7 bases, with 6 bases of the junction left unmatched. Looked up from germline, CDR1 is SGHAT and CDR2 is FQNNGV. The CDR3 sequence is 15 residues long. Using reference TRBV11-2 and TRBJ1-6 for the parts outside the CDR3, the full variable domain is EAGVAQSPRYKIIEKRQSVAFWCNPISGHATLYWYQQILGQGPKLLIQFQNNGVVDDSQLPKDRFSAERLKGVDSTLKIQPAKLEDSAVYLCASSSQQGGNSPLHFGNGTRLTVT.

This rearrangement joins TRBV2 to TRBJ2-7, with TRBD2 matching 14 bases. CDR1 is SNHLY, CDR2 FYNNEI, per germline. The CDR3 runs 18 residues. The J segment lost 5 bases and the V segment lost 4 bases, leaving 13 bases of the junction unmatched. DNA for the CDR3: TGTGCCAGCAGTGCCCCCAACGGGACTAGCGGGAGTACGGACGAGCAGTACTTC. This sequence encodes CASSAPNGTSGSTDEQYF. Using reference TRBV2 and TRBJ2-7 for the parts outside the CDR3, the full variable domain is EPEVTQTPSHQVTQMGQEVILRCVPISNHLYFYWYRQILGQKVEFLVSFYNNEISEKSEIFDDQFSVERPDGSNFTLKIRSTKLEDSAMYFCASSAPNGTSGSTDEQYFGPGTRLTVT.

This chain uses TRBV7-2 with TRBJ1-1, with a tentative D call TRBD1 (5 bases). The CDR3 has 14 residues. V lost 5 bases and J 1 base, leaving 11 bases between the germline ends. Germline values: CDR1 SGHTA, CDR2 FQGNSA. DNA of the CDR3: TGTGCCAGCAGCCAGCTGGGGCCGAACACTGAAGCTTTCTTT. Its translation is CASSQLGPNTEAFF.

This chain's CDR3 is CASSVGREQYF. The CDR3 DNA follows: TGTGCCAGCAGCGTCGGGAGGGAGCAGTACTTC. J is TRBJ2-7 and V is TRBV6-5; the match to TRBD2 covers 7 bases. The V and J ends lost 6 bases and 7 bases, in that order; junction bases with no gene match: 3. This CDR3 region has 11 residues. Germline-derived CDR1 and CDR2 are MNHEY and SVGAGI.

The chain couples TRBV6-5 to TRBJ2-5; TRBD1 agrees at 7 bases. Germline-derived CDR1 and CDR2 are MNHEY and SVGAGI. The V and J ends lost 6 bases and 3 bases, in that order; junction bases with no gene match: 10. The CDR3 has 15 amino acids. The CDR3 sequence: CASSTGGQAKETQYF. CDR3 nucleotide sequence: TGTGCCAGCAGCACCGGCGGACAGGCAAAAGAGACCCAGTACTTC.

The V and J genes are TRBV6-5 and TRBJ1-2, with a possible D match to TRBD1 (5 bases). Trimming removed 4 bases at V and 14 bases at J, with 17 bases between. The CDR3 loop spans 12 amino acids. Germline lookup yields CDR1 MNHEY and CDR2 SVGAGI. The CDR3, as DNA: TGTGCCAGCAGTTCCTACCAATCAGACAGAACCTTC. It specifies CASSSYQSDRTF.

The CDR3 loop reads CASSLFIGETQYF. The CDR3 coding sequence is TGTGCCAGCAGCTTATTTATCGGAGAGACCCAGTACTTC. This chain links TRBV13 with TRBJ2-5; D not certain. This CDR3 contains 13 residues. Germline V gives CDR1 PRHDT, CDR2 FYEKMQ (reference sequence). The germline V and J ends were trimmed by 2 bases and 4 bases, with 8 bases remaining between them.

The V and J genes are TRBV7-9 and TRBJ2-1; D may be TRBD2 (5 bases). Germline V CDR1 and CDR2: SEHNR, FQNEAQ (reference sequence). Trimming took off 5 bases at V and 7 bases at J, with 15 bases between the two ends. The CDR3 loop spans 14 amino acids. CDR3 coding DNA: TGTGCCAGCAGCCGAGAGGGCGGCCCAAATGAGCAGTTCTTC. As protein: CASSREGGPNEQFF.

The chain uses TRBV9 and TRBJ2-5, with 10 bases identical to TRBD1. Germline CDR1 reads SGDLS; CDR2 reads YYNGEE. The CDR3 runs 14 residues. J was trimmed by 3 bases and V by 2 bases; bases with no gene match: 1. For the CDR3, the DNA is TGTGCCAGCAGCGTCGGACAGGGGGAAGAGACCCAGTACTTC. It encodes CASSVGQGEETQYF. Based on the CDR3 plus reference TRBV9 and TRBJ2-5, the full variable domain is DSGVTQTPKHLITATGQRVTLRCSPRSGDLSVYWYQQSLDQGLQFLIQYYNGEERAKGNILERFSAQQFPDLHSELNLSSLELGDSALYFCASSVGQGEETQYFGPGTRLLVL.

This chain connects TRBV29-1 to TRBJ2-1; 8 bases match TRBD2. Trimming took 6 bases from V and 1 from J; bases not matched to a gene: 8. Germline CDR1 reads SQVTM; CDR2 reads ANQGSEA. The CDR3 sequence is 15 residues long. This chain's CDR3 is CSVAGGFVSYNEQFF. The CDR3 coding sequence is TGCAGCGTGGCGGGGGGCTTTGTATCCTACAATGAGCAGTTCTTC.

The chain recombines TRBV12-5 with TRBJ2-1; TRBD2 matches at 7 bases. Per germline, CDR1 LGHNT and CDR2 FRNRAP. J lost 1 base, V lost 2 bases, and 5 bases had no gene match. The CDR3 totals 16 residues. The CDR3 protein is CASGLFRGESYNEQFF. The CDR3 DNA reads as TGTGCTAGTGGTTTGTTTCGGGGGGAATCCTACAATGAGCAGTTCTTC.

This sequence joins TRBV5-1 and TRBJ1-1; TRBD1 agrees at 9 bases. From germline, CDR1 is SGHRS and CDR2 YFSETQ. This CDR3 region has 16 residues. The ends lost 7 bases at V and 11 bases at J; junction bases unmatched: 21. The CDR3 bases are TGCGCCAGCGGGGACGAAACCGGGACAGGGTTCTCCCCGGCTTTCTTT. Its translation: CASGDETGTGFSPAFF. Full variable domain (outside the CDR3, taken from reference TRBV5-1 and TRBJ1-1): KAGVTQTPRYLIKTRGQQVTLSCSPISGHRSVSWYQQTPGQGLQFLFEYFSETQRNKGNFPGRFSGRQFSNSRSEMNVSTLELGDSALYLCASGDETGTGFSPAFFGQGTRLTVV.

The V call is TRBV18, the J call TRBJ1-2; maybe TRBD1 (5 bases). Germline V CDR1 and CDR2: KGHSH, LQKENI. V dropped 3 bases and J dropped 2 bases, with 13 bases sitting between them. The CDR3 sequence is 15 residues long. The CDR3 reads CASSPSAQGNYGYTF. CDR3 nucleotide sequence: TGTGCCAGCTCACCCTCAGCGCAGGGAAACTATGGCTACACCTTC.

The chain combines TRBV28 with TRBJ1-6; weak D call: TRBD1 (5 bases). Germline V gives CDR1 MDHEN, CDR2 SYDVKM. The CDR3 sequence is 15 residues long. Trimming took off 4 bases at V and 6 bases at J, with 13 bases between the two ends. The CDR3 sequence is CASSSPPGGNSPLHF. For the CDR3, the DNA is TGTGCCAGCAGTTCCCCCCCCGGGGGTAATTCACCCCTCCACTTT.

J is TRBJ1-5 and V is TRBV24-1; no clear D gene. The germline V and J ends were trimmed by 9 bases and 6 bases, with 8 bases remaining between them. Germline CDR1 reads KGHDR; CDR2 reads SFDVKD. This CDR3 is 11 amino acids long. The CDR3 DNA follows: TGTGCCACCTCGGAGACTCAGCCCCAGCATTTT. Its protein is CATSETQPQHF.

The V and J genes are TRBV10-1 and TRBJ2-1; D unresolved. Germline V CDR1 and CDR2: WNHNN, SYGVQD (reference sequence). CDR3 length: 14 residues. The ends were cut back, 0 bases at V and 6 bases at J, with 9 bases in the middle. The CDR3 loop reads CASSESSLGNEQFF. CDR3 sequence (DNA): TGCGCCAGCAGTGAGTCCAGTCTAGGCAATGAGCAGTTCTTC.

The rearrangement uses TRBV27 and TRBJ1-2; TRBD1 is a possible D gene (6 bases). Deletions cut 3 bases from V and 4 bases from J, with 18 bases between. The CDR3 length is 16 residues. Germline assignment: CDR1 MNHEY and CDR2 SMNVEV (reference sequence). CDR3 protein: CASSFFQGHPSYGYTF. CDR3 coding DNA: TGTGCCAGCAGTTTCTTCCAGGGACATCCATCCTATGGCTACACCTTC.

V is TRBV19 and J is TRBJ1-5, with 7 bases that match TRBD1. Germline V gene data show CDR1 as LNHDA and CDR2 as SQIVND (reference sequence). The CDR3 sequence is 13 residues long. The trim removed 8 bases at V and 4 bases at J, leaving 5 bases unmatched. In nucleotides, the CDR3 is TGTGCCAGTTCCCGGGACAGAAATCAGCCCCAGCATTTT. Encoded protein: CASSRDRNQPQHF.

V gene TRBV7-8 combines with J gene TRBJ1-6, with 8 bases aligning to TRBD1. Germline CDR1 and CDR2: SGHVS and FQNEAQ. The CDR3 is made up of 16 amino acids. J gave up 7 bases and V 5 bases, and 10 bases lay outside the gene matches. The CDR3 sequence: CASSKPGGGVNSPLHF. For the CDR3, the DNA is TGTGCCAGCAGCAAACCAGGGGGCGGTGTAAATTCACCCCTCCACTTT.

This rearrangement joins TRBV18 to TRBJ1-2, with D tentatively TRBD1 (5 bases). The CDR3 length is 19 residues. Trimming cost V 1 base and J 0 bases, with 21 bases left between them. Germline V gene lookup returns CDR1 KGHSH and CDR2 LQKENI. The CDR3 bases are TGTGCCAGCTCACCACTCTCCGACAGCCTCCCCCGCTCTAACTATGGCTACACCTTC. Translated: CASSPLSDSLPRSNYGYTF. The whole variable domain, remainder taken from reference TRBV18 and TRBJ1-2, is NAGVMQNPRHLVRRRGQEARLRCSPMKGHSHVYWYRQLPEEGLKFMVYLQKENIIDESGMPKERFSAEFPKEGPSILRIQQVVRGDSAAYFCASSPLSDSLPRSNYGYTFGSGTRLTVV.